This T cell receptor (beta chain) was recovered during a study of low-dose radiotherapy and immunotherapy resistance in tumors. Eligibility criteria specified advanced solid malignancies devoid of tumor-infiltrating lymphocytes. TRAV and TRBV primers primed cDNA for both TCRalpha and TCRbeta. The TCRs were subjected to amplification over roughly 20 PCR cycles employing a constant-region primer in conjunction with a V-primer adapter. TCRdb reprocessed the reads with MiXCR, giving one entry per CDR3 protein. The sample consists of 15,000 or so distinct CDR3 sequences, roughly 52% of them appearing once. The source of this sequence is a human donor with advanced metastatic prostate, ovarian, gallbladder or colorectal cancer (not recorded which). This table probably holds off-target reads from a library built for another chain.

The CDR3 loop reads CASRPEDRGHNSPLHF. The DNA of the CDR3 is TGTGCCAGCAGACCCGAGGACAGGGGGCATAATTCACCCCTCCACTTT. This chain connects TRBV12-3 or TRBV12-4 to TRBJ1-6; 11 positions match TRBD1. The CDR3 has 16 residues. The junction had 6 bases not matched to a gene; V was cut back by 6 bases and J by 5 bases.